This section outlines one T cell receptor beta chain sequence together with its context. Its antigen remains unknown. A lack of ophthalmopathy progression within 18 months defined stable Graves' hyperthyroidism. The hyperthyroidism was newly diagnosed and had lasted under 2 months; the patients were aged 18 to 65. Diagnoses used clinical symptoms, serum thyroxine and TRAb, thyroid ultrasound and orbital computed tomography. This sample was included in a study of T cells in Graves' hyperthyroidism and ophthalmopathy. Whole-study findings and limits: Stable hyperthyroidism was separated from ophthalmopathy by a model based on 13 V-J features.

Researchers took RNA transcripts and amplified the TCR beta CDR3 regions from them. A set of HTBI primers served as the primers for a first-round RT-PCR of the TCR CDR3. TCRdb passed the multiplex PCR reads through MiXCR, listing each CDR3 protein once. The sample carries hundreds of thousands of distinct CDR3 sequences, around 42% recorded once. The CDR3 loop spans 13 amino acids. The germline gives CDR1 SEHNR, CDR2 FQNEAQ (reference sequence). The germline V and J ends were trimmed by 0 bases and 5 bases, with 7 bases remaining between them. The sequenced material came from peripheral blood or thyroid tissue (not recorded which). The V gene is TRBV7-9, the J gene TRBJ2-5; unclear D gene. This receptor was identified in a young woman with Graves' hyperthyroidism. CDR3 bases: TGTGCCAGCAGCTTAGCTGGGATGGAGACCCAGTACTTC. Its protein product is CASSLAGMETQYF.